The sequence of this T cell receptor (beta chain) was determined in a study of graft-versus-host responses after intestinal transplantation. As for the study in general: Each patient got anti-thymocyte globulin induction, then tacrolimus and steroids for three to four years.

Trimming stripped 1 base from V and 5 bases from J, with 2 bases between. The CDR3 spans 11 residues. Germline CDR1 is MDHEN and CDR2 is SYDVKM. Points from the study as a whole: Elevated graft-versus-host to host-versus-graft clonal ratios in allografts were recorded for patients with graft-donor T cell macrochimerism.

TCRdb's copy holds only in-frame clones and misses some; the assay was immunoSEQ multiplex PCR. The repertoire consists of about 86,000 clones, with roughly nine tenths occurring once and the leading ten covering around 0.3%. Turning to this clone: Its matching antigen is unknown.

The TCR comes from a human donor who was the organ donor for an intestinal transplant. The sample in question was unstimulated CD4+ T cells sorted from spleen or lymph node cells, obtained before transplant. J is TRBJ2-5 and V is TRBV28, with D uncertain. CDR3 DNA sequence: TGTGCCAGCAGTTTATCTGAGACCCAGTACTTC. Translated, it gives CASSLSETQYF. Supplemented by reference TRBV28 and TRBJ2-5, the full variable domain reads DVKVTQSSRYLVKRTGEKVFLECVQDMDHENMFWYRQDPGLGLRLIYFSYDVKMKEKGDIPEGYSVSREKKERFSLILESASTNQTSMYLCASSLSETQYFGPGTRLLVL.